A selection of T cell receptor beta chains follows, all from one sample in a study of control samples from healthy donors and cancer patients. Measured with immunoSEQ multiplex PCR; TCRdb has only the in-frame clones, and not every one. The sample gives around 29,000 clones, 79% of which show up once; less than 25% is in the top ten. The source material was PBMCs. These receptors were collected from a man aged 55-75 years with head and neck cancer. The CDR3 runs from the conserved cysteine through the conserved F or W. A D gene is named only where the DNA matches it firmly. Clone size is given for some rows only: seen once, a few or many times, or a class if the clone is expanded.

TRBV9	.	TRBJ2-4	.	CASSALPGPGNIQYF	TGTGCCAGCAGTGCTCTTCCGGGGCCCGGTAACATTCAGTACTTC
TRBV6-2/TRBV6-3	.	TRBJ2-3	.	CASRPVWRLNTDTQYF	TGTGCCAGCCGCCCGGTATGGCGACTTAACACAGATACGCAGTATTTT
TRBV18	.	TRBJ1-2	.	CASSRPGYGYTF	TGTGCCAGCTCCAGGCCGGGCTATGGCTACACCTTC
TRBV5-4	.	TRBJ2-6	TRBD2	CASSLGSGIAIGANVLTF	TGTGCCAGCAGCTTGGGGAGCGGGATTGCCATTGGGGCCAACGTCCTGACTTTC
TRBV30	few	TRBJ2-5	TRBD1	CAWRWTGETQYF	TGTGCCTGGAGGTGGACAGGAGAGACCCAGTACTTC
TRBV12-3/TRBV12-4	few	TRBJ2-7	.	CASSLTPGSEQYF	TGTGCCAGCAGTCTTACCCCAGGGTCCGAGCAGTACTTC
TRBV7-2	.	TRBJ2-7	TRBD1	CASSSDRGYEQYF	TGTGCCAGCAGCTCCGACAGGGGCTACGAGCAGTACTTC
TRBV28	.	TRBJ2-3	TRBD2	CASSPAGESGADTQYF	TGTGCCAGCAGTCCCGCCGGGGAAAGCGGGGCGGATACGCAGTATTTT
TRBV27	.	TRBJ1-6	.	CASSRRAVKDNSPLHF	TGTGCCAGCAGCCGAAGGGCGGTTAAGGATAATTCACCCCTCCACTTT
TRBV19	.	TRBJ1-5	.	CASSPQGRQPQHF	TGTGCCAGTAGTCCTCAGGGCCGGCAGCCCCAGCATTTT
TRBV28	.	TRBJ1-6	.	CASTLIRGNSPLHF	TGTGCCAGCACCCTCATCAGGGGCAATTCACCCCTCCACTTT
TRBV7-6	once	TRBJ1-3	.	CASSLAYQGRNTIYF	TGTGCCAGCAGCTTAGCATACCAGGGGAGAAACACCATATATTTT
TRBV2	few	TRBJ2-7	.	CASSGGRTGGREQYF	TGTGCCAGCAGTGGGGGGCGTACAGGAGGTAGGGAGCAGTACTTC
TRBV28	.	TRBJ1-3	.	CASSLRRGTIYF	TGTGCCAGCAGTTTACGGCGGGGAACCATATATTTT
TRBV28	.	TRBJ1-6	.	CASTIYGVFSPLHF	TGTGCCAGCACCATTTACGGGGTATTTTCACCCCTCCACTTT
TRBV28	.	TRBJ1-1	TRBD1	CASRSRTGQGPTGTEAFF	TGTGCCAGCCGTTCCCGGACCGGACAGGGCCCGACGGGGACTGAAGCTTTCTTT
TRBV28	.	TRBJ2-6	.	CASHRATGANVLTF	TGTGCCAGTCACAGGGCAACTGGGGCCAACGTCCTGACTTTC
TRBV7-9	.	TRBJ1-5	TRBD1	CASTGQGNQPQHF	TGTGCCAGCACTGGACAGGGTAATCAGCCCCAGCATTTT
TRBV27	.	TRBJ1-2	TRBD1	CASSLDRLGYGYTF	TGTGCCAGCAGCCTGGACAGGTTGGGCTATGGCTACACCTTC
TRBV12-3/TRBV12-4	.	TRBJ1-4	.	CASSLAPNEKLFF	TGTGCCAGCAGTTTAGCTCCTAATGAAAAACTGTTTTTT